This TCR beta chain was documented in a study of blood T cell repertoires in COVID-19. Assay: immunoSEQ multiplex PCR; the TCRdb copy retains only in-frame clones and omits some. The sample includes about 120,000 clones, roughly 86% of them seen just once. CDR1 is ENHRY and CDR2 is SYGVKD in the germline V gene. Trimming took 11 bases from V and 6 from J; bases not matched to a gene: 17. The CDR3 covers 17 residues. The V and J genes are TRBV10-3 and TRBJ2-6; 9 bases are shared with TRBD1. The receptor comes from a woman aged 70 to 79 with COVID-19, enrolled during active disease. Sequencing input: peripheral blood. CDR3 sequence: CASSQTGTGTAANVLTF. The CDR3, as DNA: TGTGCCTCAAGCCAGACCGGGACAGGGACGGCGGCCAACGTCCTGACTTTC.